These 14 T cell receptor beta chains were sequenced from one sample in a study of blood T cell repertoires in COVID-19. The table came from immunoSEQ multiplex PCR; TCRdb's copy has only in-frame clones and leaves some out. This table has 100,000 to 150,000 clones, about 91% appearing once. Sequencing was performed on peripheral blood. The receptors come from a man aged 45-65 years with acute or convalescent COVID-19.

The chain couples TRBV5-1 to TRBJ1-2, with D hard to call. V lost 2 bases, J lost 1 base, and 6 bases lay in between. The V gene's germline CDR1 is SGHRS and CDR2 YFSETQ. The CDR3 contains 13 residues. The CDR3 is CASSLPGNYGYTF. DNA for the CDR3: TGCGCCAGCAGCTTACCGGGTAACTATGGCTACACCTTC.

The chain has TRBV24-1 and TRBJ2-5; 11 nucleotides match TRBD2. The CDR3 runs to 16 residues. The V and J ends lost 0 bases and 2 bases, in that order; junction bases with no gene match: 1. The germline V gene encodes CDR1 KGHDR and CDR2 SFDVKD. The CDR3 loop is CATSDLRTSGQETQYF. CDR3 coding DNA: TGTGCCACCAGTGATTTGAGGACTAGCGGGCAAGAGACCCAGTACTTC.

This chain links TRBV2 with TRBJ1-5; TRBD1 matches 8 bases. The CDR3 has 14 residues. CDR1 and CDR2 (germline): SNHLY, FYNNEI. V dropped 4 bases and J dropped 4; count of bases not matched to a gene: 3. For the CDR3, the DNA is TGTGCCAGCAGTGGGACAGGGTCTAATCAGCCCCAGCATTTT. Amino acids: CASSGTGSNQPQHF. The full variable domain, with the rest looked up from reference TRBV2 and TRBJ1-5, is EPEVTQTPSHQVTQMGQEVILRCVPISNHLYFYWYRQILGQKVEFLVSFYNNEISEKSEIFDDQFSVERPDGSNFTLKIRSTKLEDSAMYFCASSGTGSNQPQHFGDGTRLSIL.

There are a few counts of this clone. In DNA form, the CDR3 reads TGTGCCAGTAGCACCGGGACAGGGATCTATGGCTACACCTTC. Translating gives CASSTGTGIYGYTF. The V and J genes are TRBV19 and TRBJ1-2; 9 bases fit TRBD1. The V segment lost 6 bases and the J segment 4 bases; nucleotides outside the gene matches: 6. This CDR3 spans 14 amino acids. Germline assignment: CDR1 LNHDA and CDR2 SQIVND (reference sequence).

The V gene is TRBV15, the J gene TRBJ1-1; the match to TRBD1 covers 7 bases. The V gene end was trimmed by 2 bases and the J gene end by 10 bases; junction bases not matched to a gene: 7. Germline CDR1 is LNHNV and CDR2 is YYDKDF (reference sequence). CDR3 length: 13 residues. The CDR3 bases are TGTGCCACCAGCAGACAAGGACAGGAAAGAGCTTTCTTT. This gives the protein CATSRQGQERAFF. Drawing the rest from reference TRBV15 and TRBJ1-1, the complete variable domain is DAMVIQNPRYQVTQFGKPVTLSCSQTLNHNVMYWYQQKSSQAPKLLFHYYDKDFNNEADTPDNFQSRRPNTSFCFLDIRSPGLGDTAMYLCATSRQGQERAFFGQGTRLTVV.

The CDR3: CASSLRGRGSAYNQPQHF. Written as DNA, the CDR3 is TGTGCCAGCAGCTTAAGGGGCAGGGGATCAGCCTACAATCAGCCCCAGCATTTT. The chain carries TRBV7-6 and TRBJ1-5, with D perhaps matching TRBD1 (6 bases). Germline V gives CDR1 SGHVS, CDR2 FNYEAQ. Trimming cost V 2 bases and J 3 bases, with 20 bases left between them. This CDR3 region has 18 residues. The full variable domain, in which reference TRBV7-6 and TRBJ1-5 provide the parts outside the CDR3, is GAGVSQSPRYKVTKRGQDVALRCDPISGHVSLYWYRQALGQGPEFLTYFNYEAQQDKSGLPNDRFSAERPEGSISTLTIQRTEQRDSAMYRCASSLRGRGSAYNQPQHFGDGTRLSIL.

V gene TRBV29-1 combines with J gene TRBJ1-1; D perhaps matches TRBD1 (5 bases). CDR3 length: 12 residues. Between the trimmed V and J ends, which lost 7 bases and 8 bases, there was a span of 17 bases. Germline values: CDR1 SQVTM, CDR2 ANQGSEA. The CDR3 protein is CSANGGGAEAFF. The CDR3 coding sequence is TGCAGCGCCAACGGGGGTGGTGCGGAAGCTTTCTTT.

The J gene is TRBJ1-2, the V gene TRBV4-1; D is unclear. V lost 0 bases and J 4 bases, leaving 6 bases between the germline ends. Looked up from germline, CDR1 is MGHRA and CDR2 is YSYEKL. This CDR3 region has 13 residues. CDR3 coding DNA: TGCGCCAGCAGCCAAGAGAGCCTCTATGGCTACACCTTC. It codes for CASSQESLYGYTF.

This chain connects TRBV19 to TRBJ2-3; a weak D match, TRBD1 (6 bases). Germline lookup yields CDR1 LNHDA and CDR2 SQIVND (reference sequence). CDR3 length equals 13 residues. Between the trimmed V and J ends, which lost 3 bases and 13 bases, there was a span of 17 bases. This CDR3 is CASSIIRGYEKYF. CDR3 coding DNA: TGTGCCAGTAGTATTATAAGGGGGTACGAGAAGTATTTT. The whole variable domain, filled in from reference TRBV19 and TRBJ2-3, reads DGGITQSPKYLFRKEGQNVTLSCEQNLNHDAMYWYRQDPGQGLRLIYYSQIVNDFQKGDIAEGYSVSREKKESFPLTVTSAQKNPTAFYLCASSIIRGYEKYFGPGTRLTVL.

V is TRBV6-2 or TRBV6-3 and J is TRBJ2-7, with 10 bases matching TRBD1. Germline CDR1 MNHEY, CDR2 SVGEGT. CDR3 size: 18 residues. V gave up 0 bases and J gave up 3 bases; unmatched junction bases: 11. CDR3 sequence (DNA): TGTGCCAGCAGTTACTCGCCGACTATAAGGACAGGGGGCTACGAGCAGTACTTC. This gives the protein CASSYSPTIRTGGYEQYF.

The rearrangement uses TRBV5-8 and TRBJ2-3, with D unclear. V was clipped by 0 bases and J by 2 bases, with 7 bases between them. This CDR3 spans 14 amino acids. Looked up from germline, CDR1 is SGHTS and CDR2 is YDEGEE. The CDR3 here is CASSLGGVTDTQYF. CDR3 nucleotides: TGTGCCAGCAGCTTGGGTGGAGTCACAGATACGCAGTATTTT.

The chain uses TRBV5-6 and TRBJ2-7; 9 bases align to TRBD1. From germline, CDR1 is SGHDT and CDR2 YYEEEE. V lost 4 bases to trimming and J lost 3 bases; unmatched junction nucleotides: 5. The CDR3 sequence is 14 residues long. The DNA of the CDR3 is TGTGCCAGCAGCCCGGGACAGGGAGGCTACGAGCAGTACTTC. Amino acids: CASSPGQGGYEQYF.

The chain couples TRBV10-1 to TRBJ2-7; no clear D gene. The CDR3 contains 13 residues. V dropped 0 bases and J dropped 3 bases, with 6 bases sitting between them. CDR1 and CDR2 (germline): WNHNN, SYGVQD (reference sequence). Here the CDR3 reads CASSESLLYEQYF. CDR3 sequence (DNA): TGCGCCAGCAGTGAGTCTTTACTCTACGAGCAGTACTTC.

CDR3 bases: TGCGCCAGCAGCTGGACAGGTGGTGGGGAGACCCAGTACTTC. This sequence encodes CASSWTGGGETQYF. V and J are TRBV5-1 and TRBJ2-5, with TRBD1 matching over 7 bases. Germline V CDR1 and CDR2: SGHRS, YFSETQ. The CDR3 contains 14 residues. V dropped 3 bases and J dropped 5; count of bases not matched to a gene: 7.